This note documents a single T cell receptor beta chain sequence. This clone's antigen is unknown. From the cysteine up to the phenylalanine, the CDR3 has a length of 13 residues. The DNA is not on file. Via the germline V gene, CDR1 is SGHVS and CDR2 FQNEAQ. These data are taken from a study of T cells expressing NK-cell markers (dated by TCRdb to the early 2020s). About the investigation overall: TCR beta-chain repertoires were profiled in sorted CD3+CD56+NKG2C+, CD3+CD56+NKG2C- and CD3+CD56-NKG2C+ T-cell subsets from about 8 donors. Among the eight sequenced donors, only one was HCMV-seronegative, while the other seven were HCMV-seropositive. The study sequenced eight donors, all healthy volunteers chosen at random: three men and five women. The libraries were sequenced on Illumina HiSeq 2000/2500, MiSeq or NextSeq, producing 2 x 150 bp reads.

A commercial ELISA kit detecting HCMV-specific IgG in serum was used to determine HCMV serostatus. Peripheral blood mononuclear cells were isolated from blood by Ficoll density gradient centrifugation. The sequencer was an Illumina HiSeq 2000. 5'RACE template switching, by which a universal primer site and unique molecular identifiers were added, was used to make TCR beta cDNA libraries. Priming for cDNA synthesis came from the TCR beta constant segment, and two successive PCR amplification steps followed. Processing in the source paper ran as follows. Reads were demultiplexed and grouped by UMI with MIGEC, and clonotypes were assembled and quantified with MiTCR. To exclude erroneous sequences, only TCR cDNA sequences supported by at least two reads were retained. The tcR package was used for downstream repertoire analysis, with clonotypes matched between fractions based on CDR3 nucleotide sequence plus V segment. VDJmatch was used to annotate antigen specificity against VDJdb, with one amino acid substitution in CDR3 allowed. TCRdb reprocessed the sequencing reads and holds a single record per CDR3 protein sequence, with no DNA. For this entry, the V and J calls and clone size follow TCRdb and not the study's own pipeline. This sample's table carries 250,000 to 300,000 distinct CDR3 sequences. The ten top clones hold roughly 4.2% of the sample.

Study-wide findings and limitations: It remained unclear whether the expanded NKG2C-expressing T cell clones were specific for HCMV antigens. For five or six donors, the dominant CD3+CD56+NKG2C+ clonotypes were among the top 10 CD8+ clonotypes and accounted for roughly 1.0-8% of CD8+ T cells. Those dominant clonotypes were again the most abundant among CD3+CD56-NKG2C+ cells in several donors, at about 25-60.1%.

The receptor's source is a woman between 18 and 69 years old in good health. The chain is encoded by TRBV7-8 joined to TRBJ1-1. The specimen sequenced was blood T cells: a sorted CD56 or NKG2C T cell subset, CD4+ or CD8+ T cells, or bulk PBMC T cells (not recorded which). The CDR3: CASAWGGYTEASF. Here the CDR3 is joined to the reference TRBV7-8 and TRBJ1-1 genes, and the full variable domain is: GAGVSQSPRYKVAKRGQDVALRCDPISGHVSLFWYQQALGQGPEFLTYFQNEAQLDKSGLPSDRFFAERPEGSVSTLKIQRTQQEDSAVYLCASAWGGYTEASFGQGTRLTVV.